A single sample gave rise to the 10 T cell receptor beta chains below, sequenced in a study of T cells in Graves' hyperthyroidism and ophthalmopathy. Regions amplified from RNA transcripts were the TCR beta CDR3 regions. HTBI primers were used for first-round RT-PCR of the TCR CDR3. Using its own MiXCR run on the multiplex PCR reads, TCRdb lists one record per CDR3 protein. The table includes about 420,000 distinct CDR3 sequences, roughly 15% detected once. Sequencing input: blood. All receptors derive from a woman under 30 with Graves' hyperthyroidism.

This chain connects TRBV28 to TRBJ1-1, with D possibly matching TRBD1 (5 bases). This CDR3 is 13 amino acids long. Germline V lookup: CDR1 MDHEN, CDR2 SYDVKM. V dropped 6 bases and J dropped 4 bases, with 12 bases sitting between them. The CDR3 sequence: CASRGPGRTEAFF. The CDR3 DNA sequence: TGTGCCAGCAGAGGACCAGGGCGCACTGAAGCTTTCTTT.

Many counts were recorded for this clonotype. The rearrangement links TRBV6-1 to TRBJ2-7; 8 bases line up with TRBD1. CDR3 length: 17 residues. Unmatched junction bases numbered 15, after V lost 7 bases and J lost 1 base. The germline gives CDR1 MNHNS, CDR2 SASEGT. The CDR3 here is CASTETGEWLMSYEQYF. DNA of the CDR3: TGTGCCAGCACCGAGACAGGGGAGTGGTTGATGTCCTACGAGCAGTACTTC.

A few counts support this clonotype. In DNA form, the CDR3 reads TGCAGTGCTAGTGTAGGGTCGGGTGGGCCCCAGCATTTT. Its translation: CSASVGSGGPQHF. The V gene is TRBV20-1, the J gene TRBJ1-5; D not certain. There are 13 residues in the CDR3. V was clipped by 3 bases and J by 9 bases, with 15 bases between them. Germline V CDR1 and CDR2: DFQATT, SNEGSKA (reference sequence).

This clonotype came up many times. V is TRBV7-9 and J is TRBJ2-1; tentatively, D is TRBD1 (5 bases). This CDR3 contains 15 residues. CDR1 and CDR2 (germline): SEHNR, FQNEAQ (reference sequence). V was trimmed by 5 bases and J by 3 bases, leaving 14 bases between them. CDR3 sequence: CASSNQGRNYNEQFF. The CDR3 DNA sequence: TGTGCCAGCAGCAACCAGGGCCGGAACTACAATGAGCAGTTCTTC.

This clonotype came up many times. The V call is TRBV20-1, the J call TRBJ2-6; D is unclear. The CDR3 has 14 amino acids. Germline CDR1 reads DFQATT; CDR2 reads SNEGSKA (reference sequence). V was clipped by 3 bases and J by 0 bases, with 6 bases between them. CDR3 amino acids: CSASGHSGANVLTF. The DNA for the CDR3 is TGCAGTGCTAGTGGGCACTCTGGGGCCAACGTCCTGACTTTC.

This chain joins TRBV12-3 or TRBV12-4 and TRBJ1-2; D unresolved. V lost 0 bases to trimming and J lost 7 bases, with 18 bases between them. The CDR3 loop spans 16 amino acids. For the CDR3, the DNA is TGTGCCAGCAGTTTAGCGGTATTAGGTGGAAGAGGTGGCTACACCTTC. Translation: CASSLAVLGGRGGYTF.

The V gene is TRBV28, the J gene TRBJ1-2; 8 nucleotides match TRBD1. The junction had 5 bases not matched to a gene; V was cut back by 3 bases and J by 2 bases. CDR1 is MDHEN, CDR2 SYDVKM, per germline. This CDR3 has 15 amino acids. The DNA of the CDR3 is TGTGCCAGCAGTTTTCCCACAGGGGGAAACTATGGCTACACCTTC. Encoded protein: CASSFPTGGNYGYTF.

This clonotype was seen repeatedly, ten times or more. J is TRBJ2-5 and V is TRBV7-9, with D possibly TRBD2 on 6 matching bases. Germline V CDR1 and CDR2: SEHNR, FQNEAQ (reference sequence). The CDR3 contains 12 residues. The germline V and J ends were trimmed by 5 bases and 9 bases, with 13 bases remaining between them. Here the CDR3 DNA reads TGTGCCAGCAGCCGGGACTCAAAGGCCCAGTACTTC. It translates to CASSRDSKAQYF.

This clonotype was observed many times. V is TRBV2 and J is TRBJ1-1; D is uncertain. CDR1 is SNHLY, CDR2 FYNNEI, per germline. CDR3 length: 14 residues. The ends were cut back, 0 bases at V and 10 bases at J, with 15 bases in the middle. The CDR3 DNA reads TGTGCCAGCAGTGAAGCTTTAAGTGGGCAACGAGCTTTCTTT. Protein: CASSEALSGQRAFF.

This chain joins TRBV5-4 and TRBJ2-2; 16 bases map to TRBD2. Germline V lookup: CDR1 SGHNT, CDR2 YYREEE (reference sequence). The trim removed 3 bases at V and 7 bases at J, leaving 6 bases unmatched. The CDR3 has 17 residues. The CDR3 is CASSSGLAGGIGGELFF. As DNA, the CDR3 is TGTGCCAGCAGCTCGGGACTAGCGGGAGGGATCGGCGGGGAGCTGTTTTTT.